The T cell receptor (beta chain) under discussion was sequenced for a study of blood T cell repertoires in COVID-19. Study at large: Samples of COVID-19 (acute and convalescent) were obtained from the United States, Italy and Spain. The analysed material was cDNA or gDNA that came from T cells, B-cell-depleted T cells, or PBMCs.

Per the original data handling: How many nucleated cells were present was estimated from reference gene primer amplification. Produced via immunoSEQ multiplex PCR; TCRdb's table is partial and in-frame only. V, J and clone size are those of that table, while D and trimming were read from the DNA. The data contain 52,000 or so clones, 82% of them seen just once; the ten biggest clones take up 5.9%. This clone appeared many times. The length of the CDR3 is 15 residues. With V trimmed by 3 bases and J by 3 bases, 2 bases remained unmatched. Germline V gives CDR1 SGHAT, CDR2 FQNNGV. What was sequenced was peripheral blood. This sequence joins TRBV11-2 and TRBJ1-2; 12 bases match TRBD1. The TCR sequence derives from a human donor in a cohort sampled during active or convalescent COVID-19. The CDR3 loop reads CASSLGTGGHYGYTF. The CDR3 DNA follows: TGTGCCAGCAGCTTGGGGACAGGGGGCCACTATGGCTACACCTTC.